The text below deals with one T cell receptor (beta chain). What it binds is not known. The data were obtained in a study of T cell clonality in common variable immunodeficiency. Broader study findings: In common variable immunodeficiency, TCR beta chains reportedly carried fewer deletions and N-nucleotide insertions.

The method was immunoSEQ multiplex PCR; TCRdb's version includes in-frame clones alone and lacks a portion of them. The sample presents roughly 20,000 clones, none singletons. The receptor's source is a human donor with common variable immunodeficiency. Material for sequencing was peripheral blood mononuclear cells.

CDR3 bases read: TGTGCCAGCAGTCGCGGATGGAACTATGGC. This gives the protein CASSRGWNYG. The full-length CDR3 reads as CASSRGWNYGYTF. The rearrangement joins TRBV6-2 or TRBV6-3 to TRBJ1-2, with D unresolved. The read ends 3 residues early relative to the CDR3; the germline J gene fills the gap. Germline V gives CDR1 MNHEY, CDR2 SVGEGT. The V end was cut by 5 bases, the J end by 2 bases, with 9 bases between. This CDR3 is built from 13 residues.